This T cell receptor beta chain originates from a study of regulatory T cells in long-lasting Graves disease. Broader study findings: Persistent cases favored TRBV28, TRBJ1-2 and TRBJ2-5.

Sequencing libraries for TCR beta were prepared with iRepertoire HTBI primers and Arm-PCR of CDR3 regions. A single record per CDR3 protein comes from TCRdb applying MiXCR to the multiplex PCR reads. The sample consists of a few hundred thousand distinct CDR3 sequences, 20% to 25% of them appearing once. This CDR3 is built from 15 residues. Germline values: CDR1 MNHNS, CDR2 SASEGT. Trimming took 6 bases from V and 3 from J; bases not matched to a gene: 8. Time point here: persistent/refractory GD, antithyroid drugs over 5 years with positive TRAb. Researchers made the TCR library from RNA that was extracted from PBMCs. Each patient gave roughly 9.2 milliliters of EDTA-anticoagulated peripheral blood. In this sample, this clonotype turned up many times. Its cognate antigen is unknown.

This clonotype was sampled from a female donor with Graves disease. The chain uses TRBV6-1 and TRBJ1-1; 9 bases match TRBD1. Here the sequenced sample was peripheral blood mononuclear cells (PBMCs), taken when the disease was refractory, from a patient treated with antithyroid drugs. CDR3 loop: CASSPPGQGYTEAFF. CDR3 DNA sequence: TGTGCCAGCAGCCCGCCCGGACAGGGGTACACTGAAGCTTTCTTT.